The 19 T cell receptor beta chains below were found in one sample sequenced in a study of shared clonotypes between healthy human individuals. Terminally differentiated effector memory CD45RA+ cells were excluded by CCR7 positive selection of CD45RO-negative cells. Some clones are missing from TCRdb's copy, which holds only in-frame ones; the method was immunoSEQ multiplex PCR. The table has 450,000 to 700,000 clones, 95% to 96% seen once. The sequenced sample consisted of naive CD8+ T cells sorted from blood. Receptors were obtained from a woman aged 25 to 45 in good health.

The V call is TRBV19, the J call TRBJ2-7, with 10 bases lining up with TRBD1. The CDR3 spans 15 residues. Looked up from germline, CDR1 is LNHDA and CDR2 is SQIVND (reference sequence). V shed 5 bases, J shed 5 bases, and the junction held 9 bases outside the gene matches. The CDR3 sequence is CASSAHRDRGNEQYF. The CDR3 nucleotides read TGTGCCAGTAGTGCGCACCGGGACAGGGGTAACGAGCAGTACTTC.

This chain links TRBV28 with TRBJ2-3; D is undetermined. CDR1 is MDHEN and CDR2 is SYDVKM in the germline V gene. The CDR3 has 13 residues. Between the trimmed V and J ends, which lost 4 bases and 2 bases, there was a span of 7 bases. CDR3 region: CASSYPLTDTQYF. The CDR3 DNA reads TGTGCCAGCAGTTACCCCCTCACAGATACGCAGTATTTT.

This chain connects TRBV7-8 to TRBJ1-5; D remains ambiguous. This CDR3 region has 13 residues. V was cut by 5 bases and J by 0 bases, with 5 bases left in between. Per germline, CDR1 SGHVS and CDR2 FQNEAQ. CDR3 in amino acids: CASSPNSNQPQHF. CDR3 DNA sequence: TGTGCCAGCAGCCCGAATAGCAATCAGCCCCAGCATTTT.

The J gene is TRBJ1-1, the V gene TRBV6-1; D gene ambiguous. CDR1 MNHNS and CDR2 SASEGT come from the germline V gene. The CDR3 contains 15 residues. Trimming left V 1 base short and J 11 bases short, with 20 bases between. In DNA, the CDR3 is TGTGCCAGCAGTGAAGTCCGAGCAGGCCGAGGTGGGGCTTTCTTT. It codes for CASSEVRAGRGGAFF.

J is TRBJ1-5 and V is TRBV6-6; D is unresolved. This CDR3 region has 13 residues. With 6 bases removed from V and 7 bases from J, the gap between germline ends came to 13 bases. CDR1 and CDR2 (germline): MNHNY, SVGAGI (reference sequence). CDR3 bases: TGTGCCAGCAGGCCCGTTTCGGTACAGCCCCAGCATTTT. Translated: CASRPVSVQPQHF.

This chain connects TRBV28 to TRBJ1-1, with 7 bases fitting TRBD1. V gave up 6 bases and J gave up 3 bases; unmatched junction bases: 10. The germline V gene has CDR1 MDHEN and CDR2 SYDVKM. The CDR3 loop spans 15 amino acids. The CDR3 loop reads CASSLTTGVYTEAFF. CDR3 coding DNA: TGTGCCAGCAGCCTTACCACAGGGGTGTACACTGAAGCTTTCTTT.

The V gene is TRBV5-1, the J gene TRBJ2-7; the D gene is possibly TRBD2 (5 bases). V lost 7 bases, J lost 5 bases, and 16 bases lay in between. The CDR3 covers 13 residues. CDR1 is SGHRS, CDR2 YFSETQ, per germline. CDR3 nucleotides: TGCGCCAGCCGATGGACTGCTAGCCACGAGCAGTACTTC. Translated: CASRWTASHEQYF. Combining the CDR3 with reference TRBV5-1 and TRBJ2-7 gives the whole variable domain KAGVTQTPRYLIKTRGQQVTLSCSPISGHRSVSWYQQTPGQGLQFLFEYFSETQRNKGNFPGRFSGRQFSNSRSEMNVSTLELGDSALYLCASRWTASHEQYFGPGTRLTVT.

The chain joins TRBV6-1 to TRBJ1-6; maybe TRBD1 (5 bases). CDR1 is MNHNS, CDR2 SASEGT, per germline. There are 18 residues in the CDR3. V gave up 1 base and J gave up 0 bases, with 13 bases separating them. The CDR3 here is CASSEGLGPSSYNSPLHF. The CDR3 DNA sequence: TGTGCCAGCAGTGAAGGACTGGGGCCTAGCTCCTATAATTCACCCCTCCACTTT.

Here the CDR3 DNA reads TGTGCCAGCAGCGTAGGAGGGACAGGTACCTACGAGCAGTACTTC. As protein: CASSVGGTGTYEQYF. This sequence joins TRBV9 and TRBJ2-7, with 8 bases aligning to TRBD1. V lost 0 bases and J lost 2; bases outside the gene matches: 4. The CDR3 covers 15 residues. CDR1 is SGDLS, CDR2 YYNGEE, per germline. Full variable domain (missing parts from reference TRBV9 and TRBJ2-7): DSGVTQTPKHLITATGQRVTLRCSPRSGDLSVYWYQQSLDQGLQFLIQYYNGEERAKGNILERFSAQQFPDLHSELNLSSLELGDSALYFCASSVGGTGTYEQYFGPGTRLTVT.

This chain links TRBV11-2 with TRBJ2-7, with TRBD1 identical over 11 bases. Germline V gene sequence: CDR1 SGHAT, CDR2 FQNNGV. The CDR3 totals 16 residues. Trimming cost V 6 bases and J 0 bases; bases outside gene matches: 7. DNA for the CDR3: TGTGCCAGCAGTCGGGACAGGGGGATGTTCTCCTACGAGCAGTACTTC. Amino acid sequence: CASSRDRGMFSYEQYF.

V gene TRBV27 combines with J gene TRBJ2-2, with 10 bases aligning to TRBD1. V lost 5 bases and J lost 6; bases outside the gene matches: 9. Germline V gene data show CDR1 as MNHEY and CDR2 as SMNVEV (reference sequence). The CDR3 totals 16 residues. CDR3 in DNA: TGTGCCAGCAGTATCTCCGGGACAGGGGACGCCGGGGAGCTGTTTTTT. Translated, it gives CASSISGTGDAGELFF.

The chain joins TRBV11-3 to TRBJ2-7; D might be TRBD2 (5 bases). Germline V gives CDR1 SGHNT, CDR2 YENEEA. CDR3 length: 13 amino acids. V was shortened by 5 bases and J by 3 bases, with 11 bases between the two germline ends. CDR3 protein: CASSTGTFYEQYF. CDR3 nucleotides: TGTGCCAGCAGCACGGGAACATTCTACGAGCAGTACTTC.

This clone was counted only a few times. The identical CDR3 is also encoded by other nucleotide sequences in the sample. The rearrangement joins TRBV27 to TRBJ1-5; D unresolved. The V gene's germline CDR1 is MNHEY and CDR2 SMNVEV (reference sequence). V lost 0 bases to trimming and J lost 0 bases, with 0 bases between them. The CDR3 has 13 amino acids. The CDR3 bases are TGTGCCAGCAGTTTATCTAGCAATCAGCCCCAGCATTTT. Residues: CASSLSSNQPQHF.

This clone was seen a single time. The chain uses TRBV9 and TRBJ2-2; 10 nucleotides align to TRBD2. This CDR3 comprises 16 residues. The V segment lost 4 bases and the J segment 3 bases; nucleotides outside the gene matches: 6. The V gene's germline CDR1 is SGDLS and CDR2 YYNGEE. DNA for the CDR3: TGTGCCAGCAGCAGCGGACTAGCGGACTACACCGGGGAGCTGTTTTTT. This gives the protein CASSSGLADYTGELFF.

This chain connects TRBV7-8 to TRBJ1-5, with D perhaps TRBD1 (6 bases). V lost 0 bases and J 2 bases, leaving 17 bases between the germline ends. Germline values: CDR1 SGHVS, CDR2 FQNEAQ. The CDR3 is 18 amino acids. Written as DNA, the CDR3 is TGTGCCAGCAGCTTAGCGTGGGAGTCAGGGGTCGGCAATCAGCCCCAGCATTTT. Amino acid sequence: CASSLAWESGVGNQPQHF.

This clone has only one observation. V usage is TRBV6-5 and J usage is TRBJ2-7, with 8 bases matching TRBD1. The germline gives CDR1 MNHEY, CDR2 SVGAGI. With 2 bases clipped from V and 0 bases from J, the junction kept 3 bases outside the gene matches. This CDR3 is built from 15 residues. The CDR3 loop is CASSYGGQGSYEQYF. CDR3 sequence (DNA): TGTGCCAGCAGTTACGGCGGACAGGGCTCCTACGAGCAGTACTTC.

Turning to this clone: Within the sample, other DNA sequences also encode this same CDR3. This rearrangement joins TRBV7-3 to TRBJ1-1; weak D call: TRBD1 (5 bases). Germline assignment: CDR1 SGHTA and CDR2 FQGTGA. CDR3 size: 13 residues. V was clipped by 5 bases and J by 4 bases, with 11 bases between them. The CDR3 reads CASSLGGGTEAFF. The DNA of the CDR3 is TGTGCCAGCAGCCTAGGCGGGGGCACTGAAGCTTTCTTT.

The V and J genes are TRBV27 and TRBJ1-1; 9 positions agree with TRBD1. The CDR3 length is 15 residues. Per the germline V gene, CDR1 is MNHEY and CDR2 is SMNVEV (reference sequence). The V and J ends lost 6 bases and 6 bases, in that order; junction bases with no gene match: 11. CDR3 nucleotide sequence: TGTGCCAGCAGACCCTCGACAGGGGGGATATCTGAAGCTTTCTTT. It codes for CASRPSTGGISEAFF.

This chain uses TRBV21-1 with TRBJ2-1; the table's D call TRBD2 went unverified against the DNA. TRBV21-1 is noted as a pseudogene. CDR3 length equals 17 residues. The CDR3 nucleotides read TGTGCCAGCAGCTCTCACCTAGCGGAGCCAACCTACAATGAGCAGTTCTTC. Protein product: CASSSHLAEPTYNEQFF.